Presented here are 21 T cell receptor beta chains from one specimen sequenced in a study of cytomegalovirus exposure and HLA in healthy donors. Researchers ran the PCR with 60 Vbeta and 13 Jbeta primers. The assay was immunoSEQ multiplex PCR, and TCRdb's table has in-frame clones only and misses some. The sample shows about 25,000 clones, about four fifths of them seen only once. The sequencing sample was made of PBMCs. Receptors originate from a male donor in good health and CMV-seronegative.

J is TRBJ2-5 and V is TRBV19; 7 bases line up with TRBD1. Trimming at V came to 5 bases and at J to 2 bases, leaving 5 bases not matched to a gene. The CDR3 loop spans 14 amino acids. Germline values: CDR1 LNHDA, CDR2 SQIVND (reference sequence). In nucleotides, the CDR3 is TGTGCCAGTAGTCCTACGGGACAGCAAGAGACCCAGTACTTC. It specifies CASSPTGQQETQYF.

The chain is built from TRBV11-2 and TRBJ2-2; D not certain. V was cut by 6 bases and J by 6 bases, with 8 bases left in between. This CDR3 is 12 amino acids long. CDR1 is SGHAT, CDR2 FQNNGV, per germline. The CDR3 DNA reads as TGTGCCAGCAGAAATCGTGCCGGGGAGCTGTTTTTT. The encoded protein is CASRNRAGELFF.

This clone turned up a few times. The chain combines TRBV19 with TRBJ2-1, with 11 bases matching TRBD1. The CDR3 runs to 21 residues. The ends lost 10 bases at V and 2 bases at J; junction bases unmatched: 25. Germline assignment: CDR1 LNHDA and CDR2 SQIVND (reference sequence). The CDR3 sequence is CATTPDRGLAGGPSTYNEQFF. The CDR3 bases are TGTGCCACCACTCCGGACAGGGGGCTCGCGGGAGGGCCCTCGACCTACAATGAGCAGTTCTTC.

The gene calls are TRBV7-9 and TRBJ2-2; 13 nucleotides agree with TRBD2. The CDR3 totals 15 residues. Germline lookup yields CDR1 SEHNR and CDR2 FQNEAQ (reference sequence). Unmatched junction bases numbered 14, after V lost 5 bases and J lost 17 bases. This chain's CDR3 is CASSAGLAGAGGFFF. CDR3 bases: TGTGCCAGCAGCGCTGGACTAGCGGGAGCCGGGGGCTTCTTTTTT.

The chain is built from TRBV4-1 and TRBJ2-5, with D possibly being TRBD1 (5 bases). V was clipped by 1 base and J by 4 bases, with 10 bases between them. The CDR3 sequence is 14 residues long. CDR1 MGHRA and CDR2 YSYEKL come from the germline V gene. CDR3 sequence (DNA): TGCGCCAGCAGCCAAGGTGACAGTGGAGAGACCCAGTACTTC. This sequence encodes CASSQGDSGETQYF.

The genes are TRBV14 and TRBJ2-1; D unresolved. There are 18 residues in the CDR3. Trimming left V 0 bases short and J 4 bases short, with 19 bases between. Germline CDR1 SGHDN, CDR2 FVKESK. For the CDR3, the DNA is TGTGCCAGCAGCCAAGAGCCGCGGAGTGTCGGTTTTTACAATGAGCAGTTCTTC. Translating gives CASSQEPRSVGFYNEQFF.

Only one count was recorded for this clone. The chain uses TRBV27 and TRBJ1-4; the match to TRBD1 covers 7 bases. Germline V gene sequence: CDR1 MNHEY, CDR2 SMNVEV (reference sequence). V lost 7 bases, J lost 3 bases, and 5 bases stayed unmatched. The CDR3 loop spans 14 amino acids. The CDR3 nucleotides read TGTGCCAGCACCAAGACAGGGTCTAATGAAAAACTGTTTTTT. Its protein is CASTKTGSNEKLFF.

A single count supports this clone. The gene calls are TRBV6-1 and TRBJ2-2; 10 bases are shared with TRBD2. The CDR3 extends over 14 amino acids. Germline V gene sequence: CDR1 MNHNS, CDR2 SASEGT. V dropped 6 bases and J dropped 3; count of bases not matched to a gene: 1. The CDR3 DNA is TGTGCCAGCAGCCTAGCGGGAGACACCGGGGAGCTGTTTTTT. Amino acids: CASSLAGDTGELFF.

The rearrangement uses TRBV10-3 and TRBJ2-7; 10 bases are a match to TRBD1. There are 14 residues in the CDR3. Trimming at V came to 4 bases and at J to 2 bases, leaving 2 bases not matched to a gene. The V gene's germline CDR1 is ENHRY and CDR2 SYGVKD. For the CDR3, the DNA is TGTGCCATCAGTGGGGGGACAGGGGCCTACGAGCAGTACTTC. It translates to CAISGGTGAYEQYF.

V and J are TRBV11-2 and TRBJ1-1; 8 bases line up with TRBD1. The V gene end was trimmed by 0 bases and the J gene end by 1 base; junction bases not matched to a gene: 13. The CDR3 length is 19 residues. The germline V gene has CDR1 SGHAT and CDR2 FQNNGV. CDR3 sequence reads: CASSLDRIEDRVANTEAFF. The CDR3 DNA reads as TGTGCCAGCAGCTTAGATCGAATCGAGGACAGGGTTGCGAACACTGAAGCTTTCTTT. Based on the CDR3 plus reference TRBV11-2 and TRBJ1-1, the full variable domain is EAGVAQSPRYKIIEKRQSVAFWCNPISGHATLYWYQQILGQGPKLLIQFQNNGVVDDSQLPKDRFSAERLKGVDSTLKIQPAKLEDSAVYLCASSLDRIEDRVANTEAFFGQGTRLTVV.

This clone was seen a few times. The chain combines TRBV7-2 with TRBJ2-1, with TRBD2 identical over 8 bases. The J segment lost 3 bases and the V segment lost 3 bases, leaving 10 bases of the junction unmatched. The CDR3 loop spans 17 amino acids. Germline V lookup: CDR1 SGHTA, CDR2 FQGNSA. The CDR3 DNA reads TGTGCCAGCAGCTTTGGGGTGGTGCTAGCGGGCTACAATGAGCAGTTCTTC. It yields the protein CASSFGVVLAGYNEQFF.

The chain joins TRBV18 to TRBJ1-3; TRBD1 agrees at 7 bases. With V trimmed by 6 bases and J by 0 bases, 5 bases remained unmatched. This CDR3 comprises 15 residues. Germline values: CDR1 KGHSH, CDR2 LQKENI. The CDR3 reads CASSPDRVSGNTIYF. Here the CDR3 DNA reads TGTGCCAGCTCCCCCGACAGGGTCTCTGGAAACACCATATATTTT.

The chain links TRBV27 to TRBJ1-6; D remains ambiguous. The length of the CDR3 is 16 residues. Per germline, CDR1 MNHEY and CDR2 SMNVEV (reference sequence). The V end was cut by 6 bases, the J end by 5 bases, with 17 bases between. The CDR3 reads CASRPSRVADNSPLHF. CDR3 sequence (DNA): TGTGCCAGCAGACCCTCTCGGGTCGCGGATAATTCACCCCTCCACTTT.

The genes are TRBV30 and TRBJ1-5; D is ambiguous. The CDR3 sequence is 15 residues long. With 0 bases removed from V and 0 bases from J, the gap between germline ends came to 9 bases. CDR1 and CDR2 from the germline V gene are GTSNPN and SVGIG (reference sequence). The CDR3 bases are TGTGCCTGGAGTGTAAACCTATATAGCAATCAGCCCCAGCATTTT. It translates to CAWSVNLYSNQPQHF.

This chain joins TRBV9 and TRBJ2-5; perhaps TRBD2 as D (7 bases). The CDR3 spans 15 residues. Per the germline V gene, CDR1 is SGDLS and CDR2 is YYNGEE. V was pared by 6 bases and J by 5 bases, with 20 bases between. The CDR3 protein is CASNGWGGAWETQYF. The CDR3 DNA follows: TGTGCCAGCAACGGTTGGGGGGGGGCATGGGAGACCCAGTACTTC. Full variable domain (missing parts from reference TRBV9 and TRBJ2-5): DSGVTQTPKHLITATGQRVTLRCSPRSGDLSVYWYQQSLDQGLQFLIQYYNGEERAKGNILERFSAQQFPDLHSELNLSSLELGDSALYFCASNGWGGAWETQYFGPGTRLLVL.

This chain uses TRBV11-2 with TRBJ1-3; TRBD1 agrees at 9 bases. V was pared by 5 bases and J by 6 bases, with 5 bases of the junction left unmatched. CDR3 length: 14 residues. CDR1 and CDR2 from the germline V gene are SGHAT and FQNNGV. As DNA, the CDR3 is TGTGCCAGCAGCCCGGGACAGGGAGTAAACACCATATATTTT. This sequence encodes CASSPGQGVNTIYF.

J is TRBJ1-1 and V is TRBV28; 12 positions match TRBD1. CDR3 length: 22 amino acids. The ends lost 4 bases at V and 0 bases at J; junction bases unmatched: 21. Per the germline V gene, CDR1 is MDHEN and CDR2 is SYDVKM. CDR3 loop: CASSSSIFRWAGTGGMNTEAFF. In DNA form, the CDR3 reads TGTGCCAGCAGTTCCTCAATATTCAGGTGGGCCGGGACAGGGGGCATGAACACTGAAGCTTTCTTT.

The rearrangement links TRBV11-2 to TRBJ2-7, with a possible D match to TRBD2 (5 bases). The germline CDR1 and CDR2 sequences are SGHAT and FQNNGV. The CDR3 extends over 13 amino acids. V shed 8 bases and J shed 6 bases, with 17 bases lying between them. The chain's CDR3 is CASGSLEGIEQYF. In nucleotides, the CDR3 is TGTGCCAGCGGCTCATTAGAGGGTATCGAGCAGTACTTC.

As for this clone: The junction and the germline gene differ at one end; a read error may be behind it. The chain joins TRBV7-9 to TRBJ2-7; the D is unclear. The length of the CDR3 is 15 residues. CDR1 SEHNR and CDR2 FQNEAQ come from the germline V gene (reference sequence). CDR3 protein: CANSFPAAVSYEQYF. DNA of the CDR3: TGTGCCAACAGCTTCCCCGCGGCAGTTTCCTACGAGCAGTACTTC.

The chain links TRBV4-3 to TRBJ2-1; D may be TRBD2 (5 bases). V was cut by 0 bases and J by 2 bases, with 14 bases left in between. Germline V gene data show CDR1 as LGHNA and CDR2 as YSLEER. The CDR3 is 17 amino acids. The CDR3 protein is CASSQDLAGSTYNEQFF. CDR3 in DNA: TGCGCCAGCAGCCAAGATTTGGCGGGTAGTACCTACAATGAGCAGTTCTTC.

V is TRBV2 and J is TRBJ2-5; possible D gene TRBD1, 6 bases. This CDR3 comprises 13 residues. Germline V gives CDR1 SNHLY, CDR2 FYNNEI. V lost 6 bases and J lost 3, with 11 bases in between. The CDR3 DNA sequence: TGTGCCAGCAGCCCCGGGACAAAAGAGACCCAGTACTTC. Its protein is CASSPGTKETQYF.